Included here is one T cell receptor (beta chain) sequence, with context. Its antigen is not known. This entry comes from a study of T cell responses to AZD1222 COVID-19 vaccine. General study results and limits: Researchers report vaccine-associated CD4 TCRs spanning spike, with dominance at 160-218 and 743-854.

The method was immunoSEQ multiplex PCR; TCRdb's version includes in-frame clones alone and lacks a portion of them. This table has about 120,000 clones, roughly 86% appearing once. The CDR3 totals 15 residues. After removal of 4 bases from V and 7 bases from J, the junction contained 9 bases not matched to a gene. Germline values: CDR1 SEHNR, CDR2 FQNEAQ (reference sequence). The source is an adult in good health. The V and J genes are TRBV7-9 and TRBJ2-2; 7 nucleotides line up with TRBD1. The source was peripheral blood, collected on day 0 of AZD1222 vaccination. The CDR3 spells CASSSLSGGGGELFF. CDR3 in DNA: TGTGCCAGCAGCTCGCTCTCAGGGGGTGGCGGGGAGCTGTTTTTT.